The 25 T cell receptor beta chains reported below all come from one sample, sequenced in a study of blood T cell repertoires in COVID-19. TCRdb's table, derived via immunoSEQ multiplex PCR, lists solely in-frame clones and lacks some. The data contain 300,000 or so clones, roughly 86% of them singletons. Sequencing was done on a sample of peripheral blood. The source is a man between 65 and 79 years old with acute or convalescent COVID-19.

The V gene is TRBV2, the J gene TRBJ1-5; possibly TRBD1 for D (6 bases). The V and J ends lost 7 bases and 4 bases respectively, with 17 bases between them. CDR3 length equals 15 residues. CDR1 SNHLY and CDR2 FYNNEI come from the germline V gene. CDR3 coding DNA: TGTGCCAGCACCCGAACAGGGAATGCAAATCAGCCCCAGCATTTT. Amino acid sequence: CASTRTGNANQPQHF.

This chain uses TRBV2 with TRBJ2-7, with a possible D match to TRBD1 (5 bases). Germline loops: CDR1 SNHLY, CDR2 FYNNEI. The CDR3 loop spans 12 amino acids. V shed 10 bases and J shed 4 bases, with 14 bases lying between them. In DNA, the CDR3 is TGTGCCACCCTGATGCAGGGTTACGAGCAGTACTTC. It codes for CATLMQGYEQYF.

The table lists this clone with a few counts. V is TRBV6-2 or TRBV6-3 and J is TRBJ2-3; 10 nucleotides line up with TRBD1. The CDR3 consists of 20 residues. With V trimmed by 2 bases and J by 2 bases, 16 bases remained unmatched. Germline V lookup: CDR1 MNHEY, CDR2 SVGEGT. The DNA for the CDR3 is TGTGCCAGCAGTTACCCGTTGTGGGGGACAGGGGACCTAAACACAGATACGCAGTATTTT. Protein sequence: CASSYPLWGTGDLNTDTQYF.

The chain carries TRBV5-4 and TRBJ2-5; 13 bases agree with TRBD2. This CDR3 is built from 16 residues. V lost 3 bases to trimming and J lost 5 bases; unmatched junction nucleotides: 7. Germline CDR1 is SGHNT and CDR2 is YYREEE (reference sequence). CDR3 loop: CASSSGLAGDLETQYF. CDR3 coding DNA: TGTGCCAGCAGCTCCGGACTAGCGGGAGACCTTGAGACCCAGTACTTC.

This clone was detected only a few times. The chain links TRBV19 to TRBJ2-1, with a tentative D call TRBD2 (6 bases). The CDR3 contains 13 residues. Trimming removed 10 bases from V and 8 bases from J, with 18 bases in between. In germline, CDR1 is LNHDA, CDR2 SQIVND (reference sequence). The CDR3 reads CATRGPAGHEQFF. Here the CDR3 DNA reads TGTGCCACAAGAGGTCCGGCGGGGCATGAGCAGTTCTTC.

This clone has just a few counts. The chain uses TRBV5-1 and TRBJ2-7, with TRBD1 matching over 9 bases. Germline loops: CDR1 SGHRS, CDR2 YFSETQ. With V trimmed by 4 bases and J by 4 bases, 15 bases remained unmatched. The CDR3 extends over 17 amino acids. CDR3 coding DNA: TGCGCCAGCAGCGGCTCCCTCGGGGGACAGGGTGGATACGAGCAGTACTTC. It is translated as CASSGSLGGQGGYEQYF.

This chain joins TRBV19 and TRBJ1-3; D is undetermined. With 6 bases removed from V and 2 bases from J, the gap between germline ends came to 8 bases. CDR3 length: 13 residues. Germline V lookup: CDR1 LNHDA, CDR2 SQIVND (reference sequence). Written as DNA, the CDR3 is TGTGCCAGTAGGCAGAGGGCTGGAAACACCATATATTTT. Translation: CASRQRAGNTIYF.

In this sample, this clone turned up a few times. V is TRBV28 and J is TRBJ1-1; a weak D match, TRBD1 (5 bases). The germline V gene has CDR1 MDHEN and CDR2 SYDVKM. The CDR3 consists of 15 residues. V was clipped by 4 bases and J by 0 bases, with 12 bases between them. The chain's CDR3 is CASSSLTALNTEAFF. CDR3 in DNA: TGTGCCAGCAGTTCGTTGACAGCGCTGAACACTGAAGCTTTCTTT.

V gene TRBV7-9 combines with J gene TRBJ2-7, with D tentatively TRBD2 (5 bases). Germline CDR1 and CDR2: SEHNR and FQNEAQ (reference sequence). V was pared by 0 bases and J by 4 bases, with 7 bases between. The CDR3 loop spans 13 amino acids. The CDR3: CASSLAGVYEQYF. The CDR3 nucleotides read TGTGCCAGCAGCTTAGCCGGGGTATACGAGCAGTACTTC.

V usage is TRBV4-3 and J usage is TRBJ2-2; D might be TRBD2 (5 bases). The V end lost 0 bases, the J end lost 5 bases, and 10 bases lay between the germline ends. CDR1 is LGHNA, CDR2 YSLEER, per germline. This CDR3 is built from 15 residues. CDR3 bases: TGCGCCAGCAGCCAAGATCCGGGGATAACCGGGGAGCTGTTTTTT. This sequence encodes CASSQDPGITGELFF.

This chain connects TRBV4-3 to TRBJ2-1, with unresolved D. The germline CDR1 and CDR2 sequences are LGHNA and YSLEER. V lost 1 base and J lost 6, with 7 bases in between. The CDR3 is made up of 13 amino acids. DNA for the CDR3: TGCGCCAGCAGCCAAGTGTCAGGCAATGAGCAGTTCTTC. It yields the protein CASSQVSGNEQFF.

This clone was seen more than once but under ten times. This chain uses TRBV5-6 with TRBJ1-2, with unresolved D. The V end was cut by 0 bases, the J end by 6 bases, with 15 bases between. This CDR3 region has 15 residues. CDR1 and CDR2 from the germline V gene are SGHDT and YYEEEE. The CDR3 DNA sequence: TGTGCCAGCAGCTTGGCCAGTCTTACCATCCATGGCTACACCTTC. This gives the protein CASSLASLTIHGYTF. The complete variable domain, with remaining parts taken from reference TRBV5-6 and TRBJ1-2, reads DAGVTQSPTHLIKTRGQQVTLRCSPKSGHDTVSWYQQALGQGPQFIFQYYEEEERQRGNFPDRFSGHQFPNYSSELNVNALLLGDSALYLCASSLASLTIHGYTFGSGTRLTVV.

CDR3 nucleotide sequence: TGTGCCAGTAGTCGGGACAGCATCGGCGCAAAACTGTTTTTT. Translating gives CASSRDSIGAKLFF. The chain carries TRBV19 and TRBJ1-4; 7 bases align to TRBD1. V lost 5 bases and J lost 10; bases outside the gene matches: 10. This CDR3 is 14 amino acids long. Per germline, CDR1 LNHDA and CDR2 SQIVND (reference sequence).

The rearrangement links TRBV4-2 to TRBJ2-1, with TRBD2 as a possible D gene (6 bases). V lost 0 bases to trimming and J lost 2 bases, with 20 bases between them. CDR3 length: 19 residues. Looked up from germline, CDR1 is LGHNA and CDR2 is YNFKEQ. Here the CDR3 DNA reads TGTGCCAGCAGCCAAGATGTATGGTTCCGGGGGAGAACCTACAATGAGCAGTTCTTC. It encodes CASSQDVWFRGRTYNEQFF.

This clone was detected only once. This sequence joins TRBV5-1 and TRBJ2-2; D possibly corresponds to TRBD1 (6 bases). The CDR3 loop spans 13 amino acids. V dropped 4 bases and J dropped 4 bases, with 8 bases sitting between them. Germline V gene lookup returns CDR1 SGHRS and CDR2 YFSETQ. CDR3 nucleotides: TGCGCCAGCAGCCAACAGGGCACCGGGGAGCTGTTTTTT. Translating gives CASSQQGTGELFF.

CDR3 bases: TGTGCCAGCAGATACGACCTAGATGGCTACACCTTC. This sequence encodes CASRYDLDGYTF. This chain joins TRBV6-5 and TRBJ1-2; no clear D. Germline V lookup: CDR1 MNHEY, CDR2 SVGAGI. The CDR3 consists of 12 residues. The V and J ends lost 6 bases and 6 bases respectively, with 11 bases between them.

V and J are TRBV30 and TRBJ2-5; D is undetermined. This CDR3 is built from 13 residues. CDR1 and CDR2 (germline): GTSNPN, SVGIG (reference sequence). V was clipped by 3 bases and J by 0 bases, with 8 bases between them. The CDR3 DNA reads as TGTGCCTGGAGCCCTCTGTACCAAGAGACCCAGTACTTC. This codes for CAWSPLYQETQYF. The variable domain in full, with the rest retrieved from reference TRBV30 and TRBJ2-5, is SQTIHQWPATLVQPVGSPLSLECTVEGTSNPNLYWYRQAAGRGLQLLFYSVGIGQISSEVPQNLSASRPQDRQFILSSKKLLLSDSGFYLCAWSPLYQETQYFGPGTRLLVL.

The V and J genes are TRBV5-4 and TRBJ2-4; 7 bases map to TRBD1. Germline lookup yields CDR1 SGHNT and CDR2 YYREEE (reference sequence). Trimming cost V 4 bases and J 3 bases; bases outside gene matches: 10. The CDR3 consists of 16 residues. CDR3 sequence: CASSLGTDRVKNIQYF. CDR3 nucleotides: TGTGCCAGCAGCCTGGGGACAGATCGGGTCAAAAACATTCAGTACTTC.

The chain links TRBV5-4 to TRBJ2-3; 7 nucleotides line up with TRBD1. The trim removed 3 bases at V and 5 bases at J, leaving 6 bases unmatched. CDR1 SGHNT and CDR2 YYREEE come from the germline V gene (reference sequence). The CDR3 extends over 14 amino acids. CDR3 amino acids: CASSSGTVGDTQYF. As DNA, the CDR3 is TGTGCCAGCAGCTCCGGGACAGTAGGAGATACGCAGTATTTT.

This sequence joins TRBV28 and TRBJ1-2; D perhaps matches TRBD1 (6 bases). Germline V gene data show CDR1 as MDHEN and CDR2 as SYDVKM. The ends were cut back, 4 bases at V and 4 bases at J, with 13 bases in the middle. The CDR3 is 14 amino acids. The DNA of the CDR3 is TGTGCCAGCAGTTCCCCGACAGGACTCTATGGCTACACCTTC. Its protein product is CASSSPTGLYGYTF.

The chain uses TRBV29-1 and TRBJ2-1; the D gene is possibly TRBD2 (7 bases). Trimming removed 5 bases from V and 5 bases from J, with 19 bases in between. CDR1 SQVTM and CDR2 ANQGSEA come from the germline V gene. CDR3 length: 15 amino acids. The CDR3 DNA follows: TGCAGCGTTTCTACCCGAGGGGGGGGCAACAATGAGCAGTTCTTC. Translating it yields CSVSTRGGGNNEQFF.

The chain recombines TRBV7-2 with TRBJ1-3; tentative D call: TRBD1 (5 bases). The CDR3 runs 13 residues. Germline V gene data show CDR1 as SGHTA and CDR2 as FQGNSA. Trimming removed 2 bases at V and 8 bases at J, with 10 bases between. CDR3 sequence reads: CASSLYRTDTIYF. DNA for the CDR3: TGTGCCAGCAGCTTATACAGGACGGACACCATATATTTT.

The rearrangement links TRBV18 to TRBJ2-2, with D unresolved. The CDR3 loop spans 14 amino acids. V shed 3 bases and J shed 1 base, with 6 bases lying between them. Germline assignment: CDR1 KGHSH and CDR2 LQKENI. CDR3 loop: CASSPPGNTGELFF. In DNA form, the CDR3 reads TGTGCCAGCTCACCCCCAGGGAACACCGGGGAGCTGTTTTTT.

This rearrangement joins TRBV19 to TRBJ2-2, with 13 bases identical to TRBD2. This CDR3 region has 17 residues. Germline V gene sequence: CDR1 LNHDA, CDR2 SQIVND (reference sequence). V shed 10 bases, J shed 0 bases, and the junction held 8 bases outside the gene matches. The CDR3 sequence is CATSKLAGGPNTGELFF. As DNA, the CDR3 is TGTGCCACCAGCAAACTAGCGGGAGGGCCGAACACCGGGGAGCTGTTTTTT.

Here the CDR3 DNA reads TGCGCCAGCAGCCAGACCCAGGGGGCTAATGAAAAACTGTTTTTT. Translated, it gives CASSQTQGANEKLFF. The V gene is TRBV4-3, the J gene TRBJ1-4; 7 positions match TRBD1. Germline V CDR1 and CDR2: LGHNA, YSLEER. The CDR3 runs to 15 residues. J lost 3 bases, V lost 3 bases, and 4 bases had no gene match.